Below, one T cell receptor (beta chain) is given with its context. The antigen remains unidentified. The germline V and J ends were trimmed by 5 bases and 0 bases, with 14 bases remaining between them. Germline CDR1 is SQVTM and CDR2 is ANQGSEA. CDR3 length: 14 residues. TCRdb keeps only in-frame clones here, not all; method: immunoSEQ multiplex PCR. Of more than 15,000 clones in the sample, about nine tenths were seen once. The data derive from a study of T cell clonotyping in hematopoietic cell transplantation. Study results and caveats: Few recipient clonotypes overlapped donors; over 97% were de novo at given depth.

The sample taken for sequencing was peripheral blood mononuclear cells. The chain is built from TRBV29-1 and TRBJ2-7; D is unresolved. This clonotype was sampled from a man aged 35 to 55 in good health. Some clones in this sample may be carry-over from other donors' samples. The DNA for the CDR3 is TGCAGCGTTTTACCGACGGGTAGCTCCTACGAGCAGTACTTC. Its translation is CSVLPTGSSYEQYF.